In its sample, the clone carrying this T cell receptor beta chain was seen a few times. Its antigen is not identified. TCRdb ran MiXCR on the reads and lists one entry per CDR3 protein. The sample has about 770,000 distinct CDR3 sequences; 29% are singletons. The sample is drawn from a study of T cell repertoires in cytomegalovirus infection. The wider study: Newly reported HLA-C-restricted and thoroughly characterized HLA-B-restricted CMV epitopes were employed. It was the public TCR beta signatures that indicated both CMV infection and matching HLA type.

Germline CDR1 is SNHLY and CDR2 is FYNNEI. Trimming shortened V by 3 bases and J by 4 bases, and 4 bases separated the two germline ends. The CDR3 contains 12 residues. Regarding the study as a whole: Clonotypes of TCR beta that were HLA-C-restricted and CMV-specific dominated the ex vivo response. Individuals carrying CMV plus the relevant HLA were identified by cumulative frequency of public TCR beta families.

V gene TRBV2 combines with J gene TRBJ2-4; D unresolved. The starting material was cultured CD8+ T cells from PBMCs, obtained from culture after CMV antigen stimulation. The sequence derives from a human donor in good health (CMV status not recorded). Some clones in this sample may be carry-over from other donors' samples. In nucleotides, the CDR3 is TGTGCCAGCAGTGATCTAAAAAACATTCAGTACTTC. Residues: CASSDLKNIQYF.